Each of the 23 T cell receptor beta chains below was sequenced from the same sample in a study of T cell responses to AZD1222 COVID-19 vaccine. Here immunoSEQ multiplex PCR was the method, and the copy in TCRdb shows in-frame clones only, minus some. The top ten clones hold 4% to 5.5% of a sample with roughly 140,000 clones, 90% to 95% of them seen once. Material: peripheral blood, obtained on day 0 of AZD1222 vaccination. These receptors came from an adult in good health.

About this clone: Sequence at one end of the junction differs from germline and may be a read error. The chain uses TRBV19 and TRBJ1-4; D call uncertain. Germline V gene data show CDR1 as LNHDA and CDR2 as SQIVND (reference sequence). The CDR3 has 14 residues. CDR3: CASSMTLNNKKLFF. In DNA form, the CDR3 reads TGTGCCAGTAGTATGACACTAAATAATAAAAAACTGTTTTTT.

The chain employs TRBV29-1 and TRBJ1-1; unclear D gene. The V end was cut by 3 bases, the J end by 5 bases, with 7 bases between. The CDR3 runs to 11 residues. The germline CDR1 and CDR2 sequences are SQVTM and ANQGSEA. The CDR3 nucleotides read TGCAGCGTTGAGGCCAGGACTGAAGCTTTCTTT. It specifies CSVEARTEAFF.

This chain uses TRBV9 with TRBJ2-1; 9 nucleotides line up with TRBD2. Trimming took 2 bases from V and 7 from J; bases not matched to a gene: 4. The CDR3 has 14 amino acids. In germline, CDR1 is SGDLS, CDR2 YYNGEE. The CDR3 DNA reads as TGTGCCAGCAGCGTCGGACTAGCGTCTAATGAGCAGTTCTTC. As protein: CASSVGLASNEQFF.

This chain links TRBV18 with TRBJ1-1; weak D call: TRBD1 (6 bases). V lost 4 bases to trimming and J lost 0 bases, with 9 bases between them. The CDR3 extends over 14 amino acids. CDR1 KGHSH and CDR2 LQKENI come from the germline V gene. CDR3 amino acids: CASSRKGVNTEAFF. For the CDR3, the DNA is TGTGCCAGCTCACGCAAGGGGGTGAACACTGAAGCTTTCTTT.

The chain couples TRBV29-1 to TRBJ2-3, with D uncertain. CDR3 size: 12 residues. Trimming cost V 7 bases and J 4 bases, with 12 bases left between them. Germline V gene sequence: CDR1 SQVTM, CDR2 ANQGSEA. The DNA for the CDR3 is TGCAGCGCCCTGATCGCCCCAGATACGCAGTATTTT. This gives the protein CSALIAPDTQYF.

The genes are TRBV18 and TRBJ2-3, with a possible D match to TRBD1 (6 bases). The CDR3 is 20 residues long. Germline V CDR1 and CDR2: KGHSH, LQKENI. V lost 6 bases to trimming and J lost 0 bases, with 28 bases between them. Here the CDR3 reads CASSPGGAGAFPFSTDTQYF. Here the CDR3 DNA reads TGTGCCAGCTCTCCCGGAGGAGCAGGGGCGTTTCCCTTTAGCACAGATACGCAGTATTTT.

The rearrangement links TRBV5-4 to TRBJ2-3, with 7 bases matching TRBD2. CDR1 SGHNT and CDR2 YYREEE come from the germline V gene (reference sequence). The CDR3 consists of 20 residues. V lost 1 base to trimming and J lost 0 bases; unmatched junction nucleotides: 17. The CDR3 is CASSLTPLFVLAASTDTQYF. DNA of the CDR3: TGTGCCAGCAGCTTGACGCCTCTATTTGTCCTAGCGGCTAGCACAGATACGCAGTATTTT.

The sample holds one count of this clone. The CDR3 bases are TGTGCCAGCAGCGAGGGACTAGGTCCCTACGAGCAGTACTTC. Translating gives CASSEGLGPYEQYF. This chain links TRBV7-2 with TRBJ2-7, with TRBD2 matching over 8 bases. J lost 2 bases, V lost 5 bases, and 5 bases had no gene match. The CDR3 runs to 14 residues. Germline-derived CDR1 and CDR2 are SGHTA and FQGNSA. Supplemented by reference TRBV7-2 and TRBJ2-7, the full variable domain reads GAGVSQSPSNKVTEKGKDVELRCDPISGHTALYWYRQSLGQGLEFLIYFQGNSAPDKSGLPSDRFSAERTGGSVSTLTIQRTQQEDSAVYLCASSEGLGPYEQYFGPGTRLTVT.

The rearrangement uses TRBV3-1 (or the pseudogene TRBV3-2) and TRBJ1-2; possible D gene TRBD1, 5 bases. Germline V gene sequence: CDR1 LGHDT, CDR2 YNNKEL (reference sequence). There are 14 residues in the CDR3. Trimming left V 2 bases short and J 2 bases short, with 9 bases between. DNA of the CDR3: TGTGCCAGCAGCCAACTCTCAGGGAACTATGGCTACACCTTC. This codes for CASSQLSGNYGYTF.

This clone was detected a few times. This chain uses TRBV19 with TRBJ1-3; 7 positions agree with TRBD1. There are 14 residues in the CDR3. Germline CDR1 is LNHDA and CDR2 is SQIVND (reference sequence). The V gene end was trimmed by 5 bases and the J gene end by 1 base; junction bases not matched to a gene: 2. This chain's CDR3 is CASSGTVSGNTIYF. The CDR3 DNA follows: TGTGCCAGTAGTGGGACAGTTTCTGGAAACACCATATATTTT.

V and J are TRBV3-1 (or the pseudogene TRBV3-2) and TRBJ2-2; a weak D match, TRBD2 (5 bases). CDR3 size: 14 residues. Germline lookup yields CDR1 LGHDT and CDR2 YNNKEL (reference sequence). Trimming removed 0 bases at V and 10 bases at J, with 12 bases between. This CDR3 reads CASSQDGGFQELFF. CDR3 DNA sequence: TGTGCCAGCAGCCAAGACGGCGGGTTCCAGGAGCTGTTTTTT.

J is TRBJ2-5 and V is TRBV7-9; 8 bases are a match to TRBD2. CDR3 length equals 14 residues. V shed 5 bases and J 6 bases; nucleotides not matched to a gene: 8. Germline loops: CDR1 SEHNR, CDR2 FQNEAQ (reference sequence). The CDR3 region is CASSPGLAVQTQYF. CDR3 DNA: TGTGCCAGCAGCCCCGGACTAGCTGTGCAGACCCAGTACTTC.

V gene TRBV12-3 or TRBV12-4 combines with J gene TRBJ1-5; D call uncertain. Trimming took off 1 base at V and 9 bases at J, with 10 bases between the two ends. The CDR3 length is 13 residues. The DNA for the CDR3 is TGTGCCAGCAGTTTAGGAGGTTCCCGGCCCCAGCATTTT. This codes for CASSLGGSRPQHF.

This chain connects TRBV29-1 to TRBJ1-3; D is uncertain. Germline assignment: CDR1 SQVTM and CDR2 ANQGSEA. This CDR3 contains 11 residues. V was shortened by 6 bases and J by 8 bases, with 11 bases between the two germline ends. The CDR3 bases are TGCAGCGTCCAGTGGCGGGACACCATATATTTT. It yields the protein CSVQWRDTIYF.

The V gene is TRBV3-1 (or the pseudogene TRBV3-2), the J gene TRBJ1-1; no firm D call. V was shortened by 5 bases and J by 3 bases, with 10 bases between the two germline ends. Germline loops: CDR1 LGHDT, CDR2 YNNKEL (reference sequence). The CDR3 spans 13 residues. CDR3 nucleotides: TGTGCCAGCAGCGTCATCGGGTACACTGAAGCTTTCTTT. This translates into CASSVIGYTEAFF.

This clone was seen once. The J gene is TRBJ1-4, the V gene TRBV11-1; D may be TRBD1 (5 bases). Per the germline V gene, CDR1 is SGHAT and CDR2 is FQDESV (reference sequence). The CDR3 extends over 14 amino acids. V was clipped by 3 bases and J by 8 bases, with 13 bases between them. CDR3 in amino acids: CASSLTGREEKLFF. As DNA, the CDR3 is TGTGCCAGCAGCTTGACGGGACGCGAAGAAAAACTGTTTTTT.

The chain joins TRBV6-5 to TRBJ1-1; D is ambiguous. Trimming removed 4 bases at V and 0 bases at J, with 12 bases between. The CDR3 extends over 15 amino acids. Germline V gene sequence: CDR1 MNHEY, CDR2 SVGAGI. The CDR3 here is CASSSYSIMNTEAFF. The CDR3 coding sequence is TGTGCCAGCAGTTCATACTCCATAATGAACACTGAAGCTTTCTTT.

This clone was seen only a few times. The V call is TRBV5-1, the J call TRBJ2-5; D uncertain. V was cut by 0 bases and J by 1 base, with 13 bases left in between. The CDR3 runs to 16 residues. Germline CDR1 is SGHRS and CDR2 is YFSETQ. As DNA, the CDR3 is TGCGCCAGCAGCTTGGTCCCCTTAAGCCTCCAAGAGACCCAGTACTTC. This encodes CASSLVPLSLQETQYF. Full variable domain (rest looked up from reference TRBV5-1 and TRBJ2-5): KAGVTQTPRYLIKTRGQQVTLSCSPISGHRSVSWYQQTPGQGLQFLFEYFSETQRNKGNFPGRFSGRQFSNSRSEMNVSTLELGDSALYLCASSLVPLSLQETQYFGPGTRLLVL.

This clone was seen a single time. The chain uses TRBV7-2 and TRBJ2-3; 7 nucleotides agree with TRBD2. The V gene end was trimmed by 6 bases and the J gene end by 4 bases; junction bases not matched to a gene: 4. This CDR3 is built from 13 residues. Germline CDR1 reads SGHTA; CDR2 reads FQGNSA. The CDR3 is CASRPTSADTQYF. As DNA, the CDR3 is TGTGCCAGCAGGCCTACTAGCGCAGATACGCAGTATTTT.

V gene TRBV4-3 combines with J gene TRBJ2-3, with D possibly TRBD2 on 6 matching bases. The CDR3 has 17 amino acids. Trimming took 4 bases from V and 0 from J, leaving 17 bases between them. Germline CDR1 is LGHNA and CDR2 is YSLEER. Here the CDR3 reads CASSPKQGGLSTDTQYF. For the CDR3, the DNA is TGCGCCAGCAGCCCAAAGCAGGGCGGACTAAGCACAGATACGCAGTATTTT.

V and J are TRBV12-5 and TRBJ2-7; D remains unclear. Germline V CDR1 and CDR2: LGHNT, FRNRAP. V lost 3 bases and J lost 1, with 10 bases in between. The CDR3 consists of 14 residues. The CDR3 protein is CASGLGGASYEQYF. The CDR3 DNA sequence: TGTGCTAGTGGTTTAGGCGGTGCTTCCTACGAGCAGTACTTC.

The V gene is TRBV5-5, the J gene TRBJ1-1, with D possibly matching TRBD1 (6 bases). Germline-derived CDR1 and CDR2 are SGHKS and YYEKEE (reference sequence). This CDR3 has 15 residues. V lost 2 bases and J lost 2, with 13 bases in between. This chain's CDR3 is CASSFHEGGNTEAFF. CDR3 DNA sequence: TGTGCCAGCAGCTTCCACGAGGGGGGTAACACTGAAGCTTTCTTT.

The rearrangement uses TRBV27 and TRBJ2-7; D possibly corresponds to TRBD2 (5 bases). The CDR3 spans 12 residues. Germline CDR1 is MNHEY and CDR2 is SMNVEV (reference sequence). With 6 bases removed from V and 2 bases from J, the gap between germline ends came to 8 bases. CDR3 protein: CASRSSTYEQYF. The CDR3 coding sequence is TGTGCCAGCAGATCTAGCACCTACGAGCAGTACTTC.